The 20 T cell receptor beta chains given below trace back to one sample, sequenced in a study of blood T cell repertoires in COVID-19 (dated by TCRdb to the early 2020s). The library relied on the immunoSEQ multiplex PCR assay. This is the immuneACCESS table as TCRdb keeps it, with only in-frame sequences that have V and J called. A part of the clones is gone; compared with another copy, unresolved V genes explain less than half, and the rest is unexplained. The sample records fewer than 200,000 clones, roughly 88% of which are singletons. The leading ten clones occupy approximately 9.4% of the sample. Material for sequencing was peripheral blood. The source of these receptors is a woman of 80 years or more with acute or convalescent COVID-19.

This clone was counted a single time. V and J are TRBV4-1 and TRBJ1-6; perhaps TRBD1 as D (6 bases). V was clipped by 0 bases and J by 3 bases, with 15 bases between them. Germline V gene data show CDR1 as MGHRA and CDR2 as YSYEKL. CDR3 length equals 18 residues. CDR3 sequence: CASSQDPDRTVYNSPLHF. CDR3 coding DNA: TGCGCCAGCAGCCAAGATCCCGATCGGACAGTCTATAATTCACCCCTCCACTTT.

The chain is built from TRBV6-2 or TRBV6-3 and TRBJ1-1; 8 bases fit TRBD1. This CDR3 spans 14 amino acids. CDR1 is MNHEY and CDR2 is SVGEGT in the germline V gene. V shed 5 bases and J 6 bases; nucleotides not matched to a gene: 8. The CDR3 bases are TGTGCCAGCAGTAGAACAGGGGGACCTCCTGAAGCTTTCTTT. This gives the protein CASSRTGGPPEAFF.

A note on this clone: The same CDR3 can be traced to other DNA sequences in this sample. The rearrangement joins TRBV18 to TRBJ2-7, with TRBD1 identical over 10 bases. V lost 3 bases to trimming and J lost 2 bases; unmatched junction nucleotides: 1. The CDR3 length is 14 residues. Germline V gene sequence: CDR1 KGHSH, CDR2 LQKENI. Here the CDR3 DNA reads TGTGCCAGCTCACCGGGACAGGGGACCTACGAGCAGTACTTC. Protein: CASSPGQGTYEQYF.

The chain combines TRBV10-3 with TRBJ1-6, with TRBD1 matching over 7 bases. Per germline, CDR1 ENHRY and CDR2 SYGVKD. V was clipped by 6 bases and J by 5 bases; unmatched bases: 1. The CDR3 totals 13 residues. DNA of the CDR3: TGTGCCATCAGCGGACAGGATAATTCACCCCTCCACTTT. Protein sequence: CAISGQDNSPLHF.

The chain couples TRBV25-1 to TRBJ2-1, with D possibly matching TRBD1 (5 bases). The V end lost 1 base, the J end lost 0 bases, and 10 bases lay between the germline ends. The CDR3 loop spans 16 amino acids. Germline V gives CDR1 MGHDK, CDR2 SYGVNS. The CDR3, as DNA: TGTGCCAGCAGTGAATGGGGCGGAAGCTCCTACAATGAGCAGTTCTTC. Its translation is CASSEWGGSSYNEQFF.

The CDR3 DNA reads TGCGCCAGCAGCCAAGAGTCTATTAGCTCCTACAATGAGCAGTTCTTC. It codes for CASSQESISSYNEQFF. The chain links TRBV4-1 to TRBJ2-1; D gene ambiguous. CDR3 length: 16 residues. Germline loops: CDR1 MGHRA, CDR2 YSYEKL. Trimming took off 0 bases at V and 0 bases at J, with 9 bases between the two ends.

The chain carries TRBV18 and TRBJ2-5; the match to TRBD1 covers 8 bases. The CDR3 spans 17 residues. Losses at the gene ends were 3 bases for V and 2 bases for J; bases not matched to a gene: 11. Germline V gives CDR1 KGHSH, CDR2 LQKENI. CDR3 DNA: TGTGCCAGCTCACCCCCGGACAGGGAAAGGCCGCAAGAGACCCAGTACTTC. This encodes CASSPPDRERPQETQYF.

CDR3 DNA: TGTGCCAGCCAAAAATTACACACAGGGACCGGGGAGCTGTTTTTT. Encoded protein: CASQKLHTGTGELFF. V and J are TRBV25-1 and TRBJ2-2; a weak D match, TRBD1 (6 bases). The CDR3 is 15 amino acids. Trimming removed 8 bases from V and 5 bases from J, with 18 bases in between. Germline CDR1 is MGHDK and CDR2 is SYGVNS.

Written as DNA, the CDR3 is TGTGCCAGCAGTGACGGCAGGGACCAAGAGACCCAGTACTTC. Translating gives CASSDGRDQETQYF. The chain joins TRBV2 to TRBJ2-5, with D possibly being TRBD1 (5 bases). Trimming left V 3 bases short and J 0 bases short, with 8 bases between. Germline CDR1 reads SNHLY; CDR2 reads FYNNEI. The CDR3 consists of 14 residues.

The count of this clone is one. V is TRBV19 and J is TRBJ2-7; tentative D call: TRBD1 (6 bases). Per germline, CDR1 LNHDA and CDR2 SQIVND (reference sequence). This CDR3 comprises 13 residues. V shed 3 bases and J shed 5 bases, with 11 bases lying between them. The CDR3 sequence is CASSIQGSHEQYF. In nucleotides, the CDR3 is TGTGCCAGTAGTATCCAGGGGTCCCACGAGCAGTACTTC.

V and J are TRBV5-1 and TRBJ1-2; D not certain. This CDR3 is built from 14 residues. V was trimmed by 2 bases and J by 3 bases, leaving 11 bases between them. Germline values: CDR1 SGHRS, CDR2 YFSETQ. CDR3 protein: CASSFGKDYYGYTF. The CDR3 nucleotides are TGCGCCAGCAGCTTCGGGAAGGACTACTATGGCTACACCTTC.

V gene TRBV29-1 combines with J gene TRBJ1-4, with D possibly matching TRBD1 (6 bases). The CDR3 consists of 13 residues. In germline, CDR1 is SQVTM, CDR2 ANQGSEA. V was trimmed by 4 bases and J by 5 bases, leaving 11 bases between them. CDR3 in DNA: TGCAGCGTTGTGGGGGCCCGGAATGAAAAACTGTTTTTT. Protein product: CSVVGARNEKLFF.

The V and J genes are TRBV19 and TRBJ2-2; 8 bases map to TRBD1. V was clipped by 7 bases and J by 2 bases; unmatched bases: 3. Germline loops: CDR1 LNHDA, CDR2 SQIVND (reference sequence). The CDR3 has 14 residues. CDR3 nucleotides: TGTGCCAGTAAACAGGGGGGAAACACCGGGGAGCTGTTTTTT. The encoded protein is CASKQGGNTGELFF.

The V gene is TRBV12-3 or TRBV12-4, the J gene TRBJ2-7; D is possibly TRBD2 (5 bases). This CDR3 has 13 amino acids. The V gene lost 2 bases and the J gene lost 6 bases, with 11 bases spanning the gap. As DNA, the CDR3 is TGTGCCAGCAGTTTACGAGGGTTTGGCGAGCAGTACTTC. Protein product: CASSLRGFGEQYF.

The rearrangement uses TRBV7-2 and TRBJ2-7; TRBD2 agrees at 8 bases. This CDR3 has 15 residues. Germline V gene data show CDR1 as SGHTA and CDR2 as FQGNSA. V was clipped by 5 bases and J by 2 bases; unmatched bases: 8. Here the CDR3 reads CASSLIGGATYEQYF. CDR3 nucleotide sequence: TGTGCCAGCAGCCTGATCGGGGGGGCCACCTACGAGCAGTACTTC.

This chain links TRBV12-3 or TRBV12-4 with TRBJ1-1, with D unclear. Trimming left V 6 bases short and J 1 base short, with 6 bases between. CDR3 length equals 12 residues. Here the CDR3 reads CASRPGNTEAFF. The CDR3 nucleotides read TGTGCCAGCAGGCCGGGGAACACTGAAGCTTTCTTT.

The chain has TRBV19 and TRBJ1-1, with unresolved D. The CDR3 is 13 amino acids. Germline CDR1 is LNHDA and CDR2 is SQIVND (reference sequence). V lost 3 bases and J 6 bases, leaving 11 bases between the germline ends. Written as DNA, the CDR3 is TGTGCCAGTAGTATTGTTGGGCAAGCTGAAGCTTTCTTT. Its protein is CASSIVGQAEAFF.

This chain uses TRBV2 with TRBJ2-7, with 9 bases lining up with TRBD1. CDR3 length: 13 amino acids. From germline, CDR1 is SNHLY and CDR2 FYNNEI. V dropped 8 bases and J dropped 9; count of bases not matched to a gene: 11. In DNA, the CDR3 is TGTGCCAGCGGTGGTACAGGGGGCGGCGTGCAGTACTTC. Encoded protein: CASGGTGGGVQYF.

The rearrangement joins TRBV11-2 to TRBJ2-7; 7 bases line up with TRBD1. Per germline, CDR1 SGHAT and CDR2 FQNNGV. This CDR3 spans 15 amino acids. J gave up 3 bases and V 5 bases, and 10 bases lay outside the gene matches. CDR3 sequence reads: CASSRGRQGDYEQYF. The CDR3 bases are TGTGCCAGCAGCAGAGGACGACAGGGTGACTACGAGCAGTACTTC.

The rearrangement links TRBV5-1 to TRBJ1-1; 10 bases are shared with TRBD1. This CDR3 contains 14 residues. V shed 4 bases, J shed 8 bases, and the junction held 8 bases outside the gene matches. Germline lookup yields CDR1 SGHRS and CDR2 YFSETQ. The CDR3 is CASSRVGQGEEAFF. CDR3 in DNA: TGCGCCAGCAGCCGTGTCGGACAGGGGGAAGAAGCTTTCTTT.